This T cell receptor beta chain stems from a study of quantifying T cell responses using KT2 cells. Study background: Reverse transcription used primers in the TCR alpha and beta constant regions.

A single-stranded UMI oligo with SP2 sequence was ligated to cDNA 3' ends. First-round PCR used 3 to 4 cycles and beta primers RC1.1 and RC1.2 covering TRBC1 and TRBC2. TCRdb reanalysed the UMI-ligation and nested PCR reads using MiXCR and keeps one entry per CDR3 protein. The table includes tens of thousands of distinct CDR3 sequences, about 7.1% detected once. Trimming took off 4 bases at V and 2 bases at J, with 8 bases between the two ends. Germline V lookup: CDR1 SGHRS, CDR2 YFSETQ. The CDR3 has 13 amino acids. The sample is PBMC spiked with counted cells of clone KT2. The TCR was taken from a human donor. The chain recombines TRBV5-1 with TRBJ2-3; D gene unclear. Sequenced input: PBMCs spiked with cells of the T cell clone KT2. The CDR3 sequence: CASSRDATDTQYF. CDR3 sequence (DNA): TGCGCCAGCAGCCGTGACGCCACAGATACGCAGTATTTT.